The 2 T cell receptor beta chains presented below share a single source sample, sequenced in a study of T cell repertoires in cytomegalovirus infection (dated by TCRdb to between 2018 and 2020). The treatment or condition label corresponds to: in vitro stimulation with specific CMV peptide epitopes to enrich CMV-specific T cells. The sequencing machine was an Illumina HiSeq 1500. In TCRdb, the public reads were trimmed at Q25 with fastp and aligned with MiXCR, with productive beta chains retained. For every CDR3 protein sequence, its rows merge into one entry that carries the most common genes and DNA. Counted in this sample were about 830,000 distinct CDR3 sequences; over 25% of them appeared once. Over 10% of the sample comes from the top ten. These receptors lack a known antigen. Here the sequenced sample was cultured CD8+ T cells from PBMCs, taken from culture after CMV antigen stimulation. These receptors were obtained from a human donor in good health (CMV status not recorded). Some clones in this sample may be carry-over from other donors' samples.

The chain is built from TRBV10-3 and TRBJ2-7; 12 nucleotides line up with TRBD1. Trimming took 4 bases from V and 2 from J; bases not matched to a gene: 9. The germline CDR1 and CDR2 sequences are ENHRY and SYGVKD. The CDR3 runs 17 residues. The CDR3 here is CAISVSQRDRGPYEQYF. The CDR3, as DNA: TGTGCCATCAGTGTTTCACAACGGGACAGGGGGCCCTACGAGCAGTACTTC.

This clonotype was seen a few times. The chain uses TRBV7-6 and TRBJ1-1; D remains unclear. CDR1 and CDR2 (germline): SGHVS, FNYEAQ. V shed 5 bases and J shed 0 bases, with 10 bases lying between them. The CDR3 extends over 14 amino acids. The CDR3 DNA follows: TGTGCCAGCAGCCTGGATGCCGTGAACACTGAAGCTTTCTTT. Amino acid sequence: CASSLDAVNTEAFF.